This section outlines one T cell receptor (beta chain) sequence together with its context. Its antigen remains unidentified. The data were taken from a study of cytomegalovirus exposure and HLA in healthy donors. Study-wide context: Earlier work reported approximately 110 million unique TCR beta sequences from 150 million to 200 million T cells. Out of 398 genotyped donors, 81% belonged to the Caucasian-associated ancestry cluster. Notes on the study in general: A later analysis showed HLA-associated TCR beta chains outstripping equally common others in clonal expansion. Sequencing had likely introduced a cluster of highly shared sequence variants as an artifact.

In the PCR, 60 Vbeta and 13 Jbeta primers were used. Using immunoSEQ multiplex PCR, the repertoire was profiled, and TCRdb retains in-frame clones only, with some absent. The repertoire consists of more than 110,000 clones, with roughly 76% occurring once and the leading ten covering roughly 1.2%. Specimen: PBMCs. This sequence originates from a female donor in good health and CMV-seronegative.

The CDR3 nucleotides read TGTGCCAGCAGTTCCCTGCGGGAGGGGTTAAACATTCAGTACTTC. This gives the protein CASSSLREGLNIQYF. This chain joins TRBV27 and TRBJ2-4; 9 bases agree with TRBD2. The V gene's germline CDR1 is MNHEY and CDR2 SMNVEV (reference sequence). This CDR3 has 15 amino acids. J lost 6 bases, V lost 4 bases, and 7 bases had no gene match.